This T cell receptor beta chain was profiled in a study of OX40 agonist ivuxolimab in advanced cancers. Study overall: Ivuxolimab, which patients received intravenously every 2 weeks, was dosed at 0.01 to 10 mg/kg. The diagnoses of dose-escalation patients were hepatocellular carcinoma, melanoma, renal cell or head and neck cancer.

Concerning this clone: Its antigen is unknown.

Clones were sequenced by immunoSEQ multiplex PCR, and TCRdb holds only the in-frame ones, with some missing. The table records tens of thousands of clones, over 80% of them present only once. Patients with autoimmune history or systemic immunosuppression were excluded. This CDR3 comprises 15 residues. Germline loops: CDR1 LNHDA, CDR2 SQIVND (reference sequence). The junction had 11 bases not matched to a gene; V was cut back by 5 bases and J by 7 bases. Findings and limits, study-wide: Both blood CD4+ and CD8+ T cells showed clonal growth by week 6 at 0.1 to 3.0 mg/kg.

The sequence derives from an adult with an advanced solid tumor such as melanoma, head and neck, liver or kidney cancer. This sequence joins TRBV19 and TRBJ1-1; 9 bases agree with TRBD1. Sequences were derived from CD4+ or CD8+ T cells sorted from blood, sampled in a trial of the OX40 agonist ivuxolimab. CDR3 in DNA: TGTGCCAGTAGTGTGGGACAGGGAATAGGGAATGAAGCTTTCTTT. It translates to CASSVGQGIGNEAFF.